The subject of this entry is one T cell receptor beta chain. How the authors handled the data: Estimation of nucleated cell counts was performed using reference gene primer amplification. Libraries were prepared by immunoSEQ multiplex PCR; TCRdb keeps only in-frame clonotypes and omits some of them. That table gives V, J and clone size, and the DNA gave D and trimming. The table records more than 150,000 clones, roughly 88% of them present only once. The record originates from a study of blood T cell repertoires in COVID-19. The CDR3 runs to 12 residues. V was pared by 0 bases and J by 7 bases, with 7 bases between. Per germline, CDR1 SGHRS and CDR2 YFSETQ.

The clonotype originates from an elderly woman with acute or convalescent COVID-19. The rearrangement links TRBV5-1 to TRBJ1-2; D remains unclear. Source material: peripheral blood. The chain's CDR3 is CASSLEQVGYTF. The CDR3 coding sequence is TGCGCCAGCAGCTTGGAGCAGGTTGGCTACACCTTC.